Sequencing of this T cell receptor (beta chain) was carried out in a study of cytomegalovirus exposure and HLA in healthy donors. It was with 60 Vbeta and 13 Jbeta primers that the PCR ran. TCRdb's copy holds only in-frame clones and misses some; the assay was immunoSEQ multiplex PCR. The sample includes approximately 120,000 clones, 80% of them seen just once. Trimming shortened V by 2 bases and J by 1 base, and 10 bases separated the two germline ends. This CDR3 spans 14 amino acids. The germline gives CDR1 SGHTS, CDR2 YDEGEE. The chain joins TRBV5-8 to TRBJ2-7, with a possible D match to TRBD2 (6 bases). This sequence originates from a man between 25 and 39 years old in good health and CMV-seropositive. Sample: PBMCs. For the CDR3, the DNA is TGTGCCAGCAGCTTACCGGGACTGTCCTACGAGCAGTACTTC. Protein sequence: CASSLPGLSYEQYF.